This T cell receptor (beta chain) is from a study of T cell repertoires in aging, cancer and after chemotherapy. Study-level background: Donors were grouped into six age bands spanning 30 or younger through 70 or older.

Multiplex touch-down PCR with TRB-A/B primers amplified rearranged V-D-J TRB sequences. One entry per CDR3 protein, called by TCRdb with MiXCR from the multiplex PCR reads. The sample includes about 5,000 distinct CDR3 sequences, 20% to 25% of them seen just once. The CDR3 runs 15 residues. Germline values: CDR1 DFQATT, CDR2 SNEGSKA (reference sequence). Trimming left V 6 bases short and J 3 bases short, with 18 bases between. Study outcomes and limitations: In each cancer cohort, median generation probability increased across chemotherapy, suggesting thymic output rebounded. The repertoire data cannot show anything about immunological memory following chemotherapy. Age-matched healthy donors had significantly more diverse, less clonal blood TCR repertoires than untreated cancer patients.

TCR beta rearrangements were amplified from peripheral blood genomic DNA. A note on this clonotype: Its antigen is still unknown.

The sequence came from a human donor in good health. The donor label of this sample is uncertain. The sequencing input was blood. The genes are TRBV20-1 and TRBJ2-1; D might be TRBD2 (6 bases). The CDR3 reads CSATGPGLNYNEQFF. The CDR3, as DNA: TGCAGTGCCACCGGCCCCGGACTAAACTACAATGAGCAGTTCTTC.